This T cell receptor beta chain was observed in a study of Graves' ophthalmopathy and Graves' hyperthyroidism. Study conclusions and caveats: The 13-signature model separated ophthalmopathy from stable hyperthyroidism at over 85% sensitivity and approximately 81% specificity.

Donors with ophthalmopathy: moderate-to-severe activity, CAS ≥3, NOSPECS ≥4, duration under 3 months. A remark on this clonotype: Its antigen is still unknown.

CDR3 regions of TCR beta were amplified from RNA transcripts. RT-PCR in the first round used HTBI primers; a second-round multiplex PCR followed. TCRdb reprocessed the multiplex PCR reads via MiXCR and lists one record per CDR3 protein. Here the sample spans about 740,000 distinct CDR3 sequences, roughly two fifths being singletons. The TCR sequence derives from an adult man with Graves' ophthalmopathy. Sequences were obtained from peripheral blood.

The CDR3 spells CASSLLAGRSYTF. In DNA form, the CDR3 reads TGTGCCAGCAGCTTACTAGCGGGAAGGAGCTACACCTTC. V gene TRBV7-2 combines with J gene TRBJ1-2, with D uncertain. The CDR3 consists of 13 residues. The germline V gene encodes CDR1 SGHTA and CDR2 FQGNSA. V was shortened by 2 bases and J by 9 bases, with 13 bases between the two germline ends.